The 4 T cell receptor beta chains reported below all come from one sample, sequenced in a study of T cells expressing NK-cell markers. TCRdb reprocessed the 5' RACE reads and reports one entry per CDR3 protein, with no DNA. This table lists 150,000 or so distinct CDR3 sequences. Sequenced input: blood T cells: a sorted CD56 or NKG2C T cell subset, CD4+ or CD8+ T cells, or bulk PBMC T cells (not recorded which). These receptor sequences come from a woman aged 18-70 years in good health.

The chain links TRBV7-8 to TRBJ1-1; the D call from TCRdb, TRBD1, cannot be confirmed without DNA. The CDR3 consists of 15 residues. CDR1 is SGHVS and CDR2 is FQNEAQ in the germline V gene. CDR3 in amino acids: CASSQDRVGNTEAFF.

V usage is TRBV5-1 and J usage is TRBJ1-1; the D call of TRBD1 rests on TCRdb alone, since no DNA is present to check it. Germline V gene lookup returns CDR1 SGHRS and CDR2 YFSETQ. This CDR3 has 17 amino acids. The CDR3 region is CASSTAPTGGLNTEAFF.

The V call is TRBV16, the J call TRBJ2-5. CDR1 is KGHSY, CDR2 FQNENV, per germline. The CDR3 loop spans 14 amino acids. This chain's CDR3 is CASSQSSGQETQYF.

This chain connects TRBV25-1 to TRBJ1-4; checking the TCRdb D call of TRBD1 is not possible without DNA. This CDR3 is 15 amino acids long. Germline loops: CDR1 MGHDK, CDR2 SYGVNS. CDR3 sequence: CASSEGSGTDEKLFF.